Each of the 9 T cell receptor beta chains below was sequenced from the same sample in a study of T cell responses to AZD1222 COVID-19 vaccine. Repertoires were generated with immunoSEQ multiplex PCR, while TCRdb's copy carries only in-frame clones and drops some. The sample holds about 99,000 clones, approximately 93% seen once. The input for sequencing was peripheral blood, taken 28 days after the second AZD1222 dose. These receptors were collected from an adult who received the AZD1222 COVID-19 vaccine.

The chain uses TRBV10-3 and TRBJ1-5; no clear D gene. The CDR3 consists of 14 residues. Germline V CDR1 and CDR2: ENHRY, SYGVKD. V lost 5 bases to trimming and J lost 1 base, with 9 bases between them. This CDR3 reads CAISPDGSNQPQHF. The CDR3 bases are TGTGCCATCAGTCCGGACGGCAGCAATCAGCCCCAGCATTTT.

The V and J genes are TRBV7-6 and TRBJ2-5, with no clear D. The germline CDR1 and CDR2 sequences are SGHVS and FNYEAQ. Trimming shortened V by 4 bases and J by 5 bases, and 8 bases separated the two germline ends. The CDR3 contains 12 residues. CDR3 protein: CASSSSSETQYF. The CDR3 nucleotides are TGTGCCAGCAGCTCCTCATCTGAGACCCAGTACTTC. Drawing the rest from reference TRBV7-6 and TRBJ2-5, the complete variable domain is GAGVSQSPRYKVTKRGQDVALRCDPISGHVSLYWYRQALGQGPEFLTYFNYEAQQDKSGLPNDRFSAERPEGSISTLTIQRTEQRDSAMYRCASSSSSETQYFGPGTRLLVL.

Comment on this clone: At one end the junction does not follow the germline gene, possibly because of a read error. The gene calls are TRBV3-1 (or the pseudogene TRBV3-2) and TRBJ1-3; D is unclear. Germline values: CDR1 LGHDT, CDR2 YNNKEL (reference sequence). CDR3 length: 14 amino acids. CDR3 DNA sequence: TGTGCCGGCAGCCCTCCCGGATCTGGAAACACCATATATTTT. This sequence encodes CAGSPPGSGNTIYF.

The V and J genes are TRBV7-3 and TRBJ2-5; 8 bases map to TRBD2. V dropped 6 bases and J dropped 4; count of bases not matched to a gene: 10. Germline V gives CDR1 SGHTA, CDR2 FQGTGA. CDR3 size: 15 residues. Here the CDR3 reads CASRSDGRVGETQYF. The CDR3 DNA sequence: TGTGCCAGCAGGTCAGACGGGAGGGTCGGAGAGACCCAGTACTTC.

The chain uses TRBV18 and TRBJ2-2; D is perhaps TRBD1 (5 bases). The CDR3 consists of 13 residues. The germline CDR1 and CDR2 sequences are KGHSH and LQKENI. V lost 4 bases and J 3 bases, leaving 6 bases between the germline ends. In DNA, the CDR3 is TGTGCCAGCTCACTACAGGACACCGGGGAGCTGTTTTTT. Its translation: CASSLQDTGELFF.

The chain links TRBV4-1 to TRBJ1-6, with 9 nucleotides matching TRBD1. Trimming cost V 6 bases and J 9 bases; bases outside gene matches: 9. Germline-derived CDR1 and CDR2 are MGHRA and YSYEKL. The CDR3 runs 15 residues. CDR3: CASREIGQGFSPLHF. The CDR3 nucleotides read TGCGCCAGCAGGGAGATAGGACAGGGGTTTTCACCCCTCCACTTT.

This clone was observed a handful of times. The V call is TRBV6-5, the J call TRBJ1-5; D is possibly TRBD1 (6 bases). V was trimmed by 2 bases and J by 4 bases, leaving 15 bases between them. This CDR3 is 16 amino acids long. Germline V CDR1 and CDR2: MNHEY, SVGAGI. The CDR3 reads CASSYDRPNTNQPQHF. In DNA form, the CDR3 reads TGTGCCAGCAGTTACGACAGGCCAAACACTAATCAGCCCCAGCATTTT.

This chain joins TRBV5-1 and TRBJ2-1, with TRBD1 as a possible D gene (6 bases). In germline, CDR1 is SGHRS, CDR2 YFSETQ. Trimming took 0 bases from V and 9 from J, leaving 13 bases between them. The CDR3 has 14 residues. CDR3 region: CASSLGQEGGEQFF. CDR3 DNA: TGCGCCAGCAGCTTGGGACAGGAAGGAGGTGAGCAGTTCTTC.

The gene calls are TRBV5-6 and TRBJ2-1; 7 nucleotides agree with TRBD1. The V segment lost 0 bases and the J segment 6 bases; nucleotides outside the gene matches: 12. This CDR3 is built from 17 residues. Per the germline V gene, CDR1 is SGHDT and CDR2 is YYEEEE. CDR3 bases: TGTGCCAGCAGCTTGGCTTGGGAACAGGGGCAGGGCAATGAGCAGTTCTTC. Its translation is CASSLAWEQGQGNEQFF.